This TCR beta chain derives from a study of blood T cell repertoires in COVID-19 (dated by TCRdb to 2018 to 2020). Context from the whole study: Collaborator samples came from the United States, Italy and Spain and covered acute and convalescent phases of COVID-19. The material from the prospective study consisted of cDNA or gDNA derived from T cells, B-cell-depleted T cells, or PBMCs. The dataset comprised deeply sampled blood TCRbeta repertoires from subjects exposed to, actively infected with, or recovered from COVID-19. The repertoires were released in a freely available public database intended as a resource for research on the immune response to SARS-CoV-2. The samples were drawn from the first 160 participants of the ongoing ImmuneRACE study and from about 1,200 subjects provided by 6 global collaborators. A de-identified subject ID, COVID-19 status, age in years and sex were almost always included in the sample metadata. Where HLA class I and class II types were available, the types were taken from metadata supplied by the sample provider, not from assay-based typing. The research as a whole found: How much clinical and demographic metadata was included differed by source and by participant, and the metadata was provided uncurated.

Participants in the prospective study were aged roughly 18 to 89 years, lived in over 20 United States geographic areas, and enrolled through a virtual design. In the prospective study, cohorts were assigned on the basis of participant-reported clinical history obtained from a screening survey and a study questionnaire. Recovered participants in ImmuneRACE Cohort 3 were defined as having two consecutive negative NP/OP PCR tests, clearance from a healthcare professional, or resolution of symptoms. In the prospective study, whole blood, serum and a nasopharyngeal or oropharyngeal swab were collected from each participant by mobile phlebotomists. Additional blood draws and questionnaires over an approximately two-month period could optionally be provided by prospective study participants. Prospective study blood samples were shipped either frozen or at room temperature before DNA extraction. For this clone: Its antigen has not been determined. Base qualities are not provided; no much larger clone lies one nucleotide away.

The immunoSEQ Assay, a bias-controlled multiplex PCR, was used to amplify TCRbeta CDR3 regions from genomic DNA. Under the source paper's analysis protocol: Within the assay, amplification of reference gene primers was used to estimate how many nucleated cells each sample contained. Sequence reads were collapsed and filtered to measure the absolute abundance of every unique TCRbeta CDR3 rearrangement. For each sample, productive Simpson clonality was calculated as the square root of Simpson's diversity index across productive rearrangements. Held by TCRdb, this immuneACCESS table contains in-frame sequences only and omits some clones. Under half of the omission traces to an unresolved V gene where checked; the cause of the rest is unknown. V and J calls and clone size are copied from that table; D and trimming were computed from the DNA. The table for this sample lists 110,000 to 150,000 clones; roughly 80% of them were counted only once. Approximately 6% of the sample rests with the top ten.

The TCR sequence derives from a woman in her 50s who had recovered from COVID-19. The specimen sequenced was PBMCs or T cells enriched from blood (not recorded which).

This receptor has the CDR3 CASSQQGNGYTF. The nucleotides are TGTGCCAGCAGTCAACAGGGGAACGGCTACACCTTC. The chain was built from TRBV6-2 or TRBV6-3 and TRBJ1-2; TRBD1 fits 7 bases in the junction. The CDR1 and CDR2 encoded by the germline V gene are MNHEY and SVGEGT. From the cysteine up to the phenylalanine, the CDR3 has a length of 12 residues. Only CDR3 DNA is held: 36 bases, read in frame from base 1. V loses 5 bases at its end and J loses 8 bases; junction bases beyond the gene matches: 5.